This TCR beta chain originates from a study of T cell repertoires in cytomegalovirus infection. The wider study: Public signatures in TCR beta pointed to CMV infection and matching HLA type. Findings and caveats of the study: Carriage of CMV together with the relevant HLA was identifiable through cumulative public TCR beta family frequency. HLA-C-restricted CMV-specific TCR beta clonotypes prevailed in the ex vivo response.

Note on this clonotype: Its matching antigen is unknown.

Losses at the gene ends were 4 bases for V and 5 bases for J; bases not matched to a gene: 9. The CDR3 has 17 amino acids. TCRdb processed the reads anew with MiXCR; each CDR3 protein has one entry. The table shows 200,000 or so distinct CDR3 sequences, with about 30% occurring only once. This receptor was obtained from a human donor in good health (CMV status not recorded). Some clones in this sample may be carry-over from other donors' samples. Sequenced material: PBMCs. The gene calls are TRBV23-1 and TRBJ2-2; 11 nucleotides align to TRBD2. TRBV23-1 is assigned to the ORF class and has an uncertain function. CDR3 sequence: CASSPSGGPRYTGELFF. As DNA, the CDR3 is TGCGCCAGCAGTCCTAGCGGGGGGCCGAGGTATACCGGGGAGCTGTTTTTT.